The clone carrying this TCR beta chain has just a few counts. Its antigen remains unknown. This sample was taken from a study of cytomegalovirus exposure and HLA in healthy donors. The CDR3 is 14 residues long. CDR1 ENHRY and CDR2 SYGVKD come from the germline V gene. V shed 2 bases and J shed 7 bases, with 12 bases lying between them. Study-level findings and limits: Roughly even sequencing depth across donors was the assumption behind the presence/absence analyses. About 87% or about 30% of the time was how often most TCR beta V segments were productive, according to an earlier analysis.

Both 60 Vbeta primers and 13 Jbeta primers went into the PCR. Clones were read by immunoSEQ multiplex PCR, and TCRdb kept only the in-frame ones, dropping some. The table records under 150,000 clones, 70% to 85% of them present only once. The chain recombines TRBV10-3 with TRBJ1-5, with D perhaps matching TRBD1 (6 bases). The sequenced sample was PBMCs. This sequence originates from a man in his fifties in good health and CMV-seronegative. As DNA, the CDR3 is TGTGCCATCAGTGAGAGGGGGATTCTACAGCCCCAGCATTTT. This translates into CAISERGILQPQHF.